The source of this TCR beta chain is a study of blood T cell repertoires in COVID-19. Study in general: Researchers got acute and convalescent COVID-19 samples from the United States, Italy and Spain.

Recovery meant two consecutive negative NP/OP PCR tests, professional clearance, or resolved symptoms. Method: immunoSEQ multiplex PCR; TCRdb's copy keeps in-frame clones and lacks some. The profile shows some 330,000 clones, around four fifths of them singletons. The sequence was collected from a woman aged 45-59 years who had recovered from COVID-19. The sample taken for sequencing was PBMCs or T cells enriched from blood (not recorded which).

The CDR3 DNA reads as TGTGCCAGCAGTCCAGGGGTCGAGACCCAGTACTTC. Amino acid sequence: CASSPGVETQYF. The V and J genes are TRBV6-2 or TRBV6-3 and TRBJ2-5, with a possible D match to TRBD1 (6 bases). Trimming took 5 bases from V and 5 from J, leaving 9 bases between them. The CDR3 extends over 12 amino acids. Germline CDR1 is MNHEY and CDR2 is SVGEGT.